The 17 T cell receptor beta chains below all came from one sample that was sequenced in a study of blood T cell repertoires in COVID-19. Method: immunoSEQ multiplex PCR; TCRdb's copy keeps in-frame clones and lacks some. In the table there are around 190,000 clones, less than 80% of which are singletons. The sequencing sample was made of peripheral blood. All receptors derive from a woman between 50 and 59 years old with acute or convalescent COVID-19.

The gene calls are TRBV7-2 and TRBJ2-5; 8 nucleotides line up with TRBD2. This CDR3 region has 14 residues. Germline V gene lookup returns CDR1 SGHTA and CDR2 FQGNSA. The V and J ends lost 3 bases and 5 bases, in that order; junction bases with no gene match: 5. CDR3 nucleotide sequence: TGTGCCAGCAGCTTCGAGCGGGGGCGGGAGACCCAGTACTTC. Translation: CASSFERGRETQYF.

V is TRBV27 and J is TRBJ2-1; 11 bases line up with TRBD2. CDR1 is MNHEY, CDR2 SMNVEV, per germline (reference sequence). This CDR3 is 20 amino acids long. V was pared by 6 bases and J by 7 bases, with 23 bases of the junction left unmatched. The DNA for the CDR3 is TGTGCCAGCAGCGTCCTTAGGCTAGCGGGGGGAGTGCCCGAGGCGAATGAGCAGTTCTTC. It translates to CASSVLRLAGGVPEANEQFF.

The V call is TRBV6-5, the J call TRBJ1-5, with 7 bases lining up with TRBD1. The germline gives CDR1 MNHEY, CDR2 SVGAGI. The ends lost 3 bases at V and 6 bases at J; junction bases unmatched: 11. This CDR3 comprises 16 residues. CDR3: CASSYAGTAPGQPQHF. CDR3 nucleotide sequence: TGTGCCAGCAGTTATGCCGGGACAGCCCCTGGTCAGCCCCAGCATTTT.

The V gene is TRBV11-2, the J gene TRBJ2-1; 10 nucleotides match TRBD2. The CDR3 spans 16 residues. After removal of 0 bases from V and 10 bases from J, the junction contained 9 bases not matched to a gene. Looked up from germline, CDR1 is SGHAT and CDR2 is FQNNGV. The CDR3, as DNA: TGTGCCAGCAGCTTAGATGGCCAGCGGGGGGGGAAAGAGCAGTTCTTC. Translation gives CASSLDGQRGGKEQFF. Variable domain in full (rest from reference TRBV11-2 and TRBJ2-1): EAGVAQSPRYKIIEKRQSVAFWCNPISGHATLYWYQQILGQGPKLLIQFQNNGVVDDSQLPKDRFSAERLKGVDSTLKIQPAKLEDSAVYLCASSLDGQRGGKEQFFGPGTRLTVL.

This clone showed up many times. The rearrangement uses TRBV10-1 and TRBJ2-5; TRBD2 might be the D (5 bases). V lost 4 bases, J lost 5 bases, and 11 bases lay in between. CDR1 is WNHNN and CDR2 is SYGVQD in the germline V gene (reference sequence). This CDR3 spans 13 amino acids. The CDR3 reads CASSVEGWETQYF. CDR3 DNA: TGCGCCAGCAGTGTTGAGGGCTGGGAGACCCAGTACTTC.

The chain couples TRBV27 to TRBJ1-2; D unclear. The germline V gene encodes CDR1 MNHEY and CDR2 SMNVEV (reference sequence). The CDR3 length is 16 residues. V shed 2 bases and J shed 2 bases, with 15 bases lying between them. The CDR3 region has the DNA TGTGCCAGCAGTTTAGCAGGCCCCCTTCCCAACTATGGCTACACCTTC. Protein: CASSLAGPLPNYGYTF.

This clone was counted between two and nine times. This sequence joins TRBV19 and TRBJ1-1, with 7 bases identical to TRBD1. This CDR3 has 14 amino acids. CDR1 and CDR2 (germline): LNHDA, SQIVND (reference sequence). Losses at the gene ends were 5 bases for V and 4 bases for J; bases not matched to a gene: 7. CDR3 bases: TGTGCCAGTAGTGTACAGGGGTCCGGCACTGAAGCTTTCTTT. This encodes CASSVQGSGTEAFF.

At least ten counts were recorded for this clone. The chain has TRBV25-1 and TRBJ1-6; 11 nucleotides line up with TRBD1. The CDR3 has 15 amino acids. Looked up from germline, CDR1 is MGHDK and CDR2 is SYGVNS. Unmatched junction bases numbered 6, after V lost 5 bases and J lost 9 bases. The CDR3 reads CASSLIGQGASPLHF. As DNA, the CDR3 is TGTGCCAGCAGTCTAATAGGACAGGGGGCTTCACCCCTCCACTTT.

The rearrangement links TRBV29-1 to TRBJ2-3; D perhaps matches TRBD1 (5 bases). The CDR3 covers 15 residues. Per germline, CDR1 SQVTM and CDR2 ANQGSEA. Deletions cut 5 bases from V and 2 bases from J, with 17 bases between. This CDR3 is CSVRGGRASTDTQYF. The CDR3 DNA reads as TGCAGCGTTAGGGGTGGCAGGGCCTCCACAGATACGCAGTATTTT.

This clone was recorded only once. The rearrangement links TRBV27 to TRBJ1-6; D gene ambiguous. The CDR3 covers 16 residues. V dropped 6 bases and J dropped 0 bases, with 12 bases sitting between them. The germline gives CDR1 MNHEY, CDR2 SMNVEV (reference sequence). CDR3: CASRVSASSYNSPLHF. The CDR3 DNA sequence: TGTGCCAGCAGGGTCAGCGCGAGCTCCTATAATTCACCCCTCCACTTT.

The V gene is TRBV5-4, the J gene TRBJ2-5, with 9 nucleotides matching TRBD1. Trimming took 2 bases from V and 5 from J; bases not matched to a gene: 7. The CDR3 contains 15 residues. Germline CDR1 SGHNT, CDR2 YYREEE (reference sequence). Here the CDR3 reads CASSFPTGGRETQYF. DNA for the CDR3: TGTGCCAGCAGCTTTCCCACAGGGGGCCGGGAGACCCAGTACTTC.

This clone was observed a few times. The V call is TRBV30, the J call TRBJ1-6; possibly TRBD1 for D (5 bases). The ends were cut back, 0 bases at V and 10 bases at J, with 16 bases in the middle. CDR3 length: 15 residues. Germline CDR1 is GTSNPN and CDR2 is SVGIG (reference sequence). CDR3 nucleotide sequence: TGTGCCTGGAGTGTATCTGGTAGGGGAAGGTCACCCCTCCACTTT. It translates to CAWSVSGRGRSPLHF.

The J gene is TRBJ1-1, the V gene TRBV5-1, with 9 bases matching TRBD1. J gave up 11 bases and V 4 bases, and 9 bases lay outside the gene matches. Germline V gene lookup returns CDR1 SGHRS and CDR2 YFSETQ. The CDR3 is 13 amino acids. CDR3 amino acids: CASSRWGQGEAFF. The DNA of the CDR3 is TGCGCCAGCAGCAGATGGGGACAGGGAGAGGCTTTCTTT.

This chain uses TRBV5-1 with TRBJ1-2; 11 bases are shared with TRBD1. J was trimmed by 8 bases and V by 3 bases; bases with no gene match: 9. This CDR3 comprises 15 residues. The germline V gene has CDR1 SGHRS and CDR2 YFSETQ. The CDR3 reads CASSSAGTGGRGYTF. DNA of the CDR3: TGCGCCAGCAGCTCTGCCGGGACAGGGGGAAGGGGCTACACCTTC. The variable domain in full, completed from reference TRBV5-1 and TRBJ1-2, reads KAGVTQTPRYLIKTRGQQVTLSCSPISGHRSVSWYQQTPGQGLQFLFEYFSETQRNKGNFPGRFSGRQFSNSRSEMNVSTLELGDSALYLCASSSAGTGGRGYTFGSGTRLTVV.

The chain joins TRBV6-6 to TRBJ2-3; perhaps TRBD1 as D (6 bases). Germline V CDR1 and CDR2: MNHNY, SVGAGI (reference sequence). The V and J ends lost 5 bases and 6 bases respectively, with 9 bases between them. The CDR3 spans 12 residues. CDR3 residues: CASSLRGDTQYF. The CDR3 coding sequence is TGTGCCAGCAGTCTCAGGGGTGATACGCAGTATTTT.

The chain joins TRBV5-1 to TRBJ2-7; D is possibly TRBD2 (6 bases). In germline, CDR1 is SGHRS, CDR2 YFSETQ. V was shortened by 4 bases and J by 5 bases, with 19 bases between the two germline ends. The CDR3 has 15 amino acids. CDR3 amino acids: CASSINGAGMDEQYF. For the CDR3, the DNA is TGCGCCAGCAGCATCAACGGGGCGGGGATGGACGAGCAGTACTTC.

This chain uses TRBV30 with TRBJ1-1; D is possibly TRBD1 (5 bases). CDR1 and CDR2 (germline): GTSNPN, SVGIG (reference sequence). CDR3 size: 16 residues. The V and J ends lost 4 bases and 1 base respectively, with 19 bases between them. The CDR3 coding sequence is TGTGCCTGGATGTTGCCCCTTGGCAGGGAGAACACTGAAGCTTTCTTT. This codes for CAWMLPLGRENTEAFF.